The 2 T cell receptor beta chains below all came from one sample that was sequenced in a study of cytomegalovirus exposure and HLA in healthy donors. The study ran its PCR with 60 Vbeta and 13 Jbeta primers. Assay: immunoSEQ multiplex PCR; the TCRdb copy retains only in-frame clones and omits some. The sample shows under 200,000 clones, about 75% of them seen only once. Sequencing was performed on PBMCs. The receptors stem from a male donor in good health and CMV-seronegative.

This chain uses TRBV30 with TRBJ2-1; maybe TRBD2 (6 bases). Germline CDR1 GTSNPN, CDR2 SVGIG (reference sequence). Deletions cut 3 bases from V and 7 bases from J, with 16 bases between. This CDR3 spans 14 amino acids. CDR3 region: CAWSPLLARNEQFF. The DNA for the CDR3 is TGTGCCTGGAGCCCGCTACTAGCAAGGAATGAGCAGTTCTTC.

The gene calls are TRBV6-5 and TRBJ2-7; D is possibly TRBD2 (6 bases). The CDR3 length is 14 residues. The germline V and J ends were trimmed by 5 bases and 5 bases, with 16 bases remaining between them. Germline CDR1 MNHEY, CDR2 SVGAGI. CDR3 region: CASSRLVTKHEQYF. The DNA of the CDR3 is TGTGCCAGCAGTCGACTAGTTACCAAGCACGAGCAGTACTTC.